This T cell receptor beta chain was sequenced during a study of blood T cell repertoires in COVID-19. Study-level information: There were acute and convalescent COVID-19 samples, and they came from the United States, Italy and Spain. Nucleic acid was either cDNA or gDNA, and it came from T cells, B-cell-depleted T cells, or PBMCs.

V gave up 4 bases and J gave up 5 bases, with 11 bases separating them. The CDR3 extends over 13 amino acids. CDR1 LNHDA and CDR2 SQIVND come from the germline V gene (reference sequence). In the original analysis: Using reference gene primer amplification, nucleated cell counts were estimated. Sequencing was performed with immunoSEQ multiplex PCR; in TCRdb, only in-frame clones are kept and a portion is missing. That table gives V, J and clone size, and the DNA gave D and trimming. This table holds about 240,000 clones, roughly 82% found once. The V and J genes are TRBV19 and TRBJ1-2, with a weak D call TRBD1 (6 bases). The receptor's source is a woman in her 70s with acute or convalescent COVID-19. Sequencing used peripheral blood. The CDR3 loop is CASSTLTGYGYTF. The CDR3 coding sequence is TGTGCCAGTAGTACTCTTACAGGGTATGGCTACACCTTC.